Below are 27 T cell receptor beta chains sequenced from a single sample in a study of shared clonotypes between healthy human individuals. Generated by immunoSEQ multiplex PCR, the TCRdb table keeps only in-frame clones and is missing some. This table has about 360,000 clones, around 67% appearing once. Input material: memory CD4+ T cells sorted from blood. The subset is: CD45RA-negative fraction. The receptors were gathered from a young man in good health.

The rearrangement links TRBV5-1 to TRBJ2-2; 7 nucleotides line up with TRBD2. V lost 5 bases, J lost 3 bases, and 4 bases stayed unmatched. The CDR3 runs to 14 residues. The germline V gene has CDR1 SGHRS and CDR2 YFSETQ. CDR3 DNA: TGCGCCAGCAGATCGACTAGCTACACCGGGGAGCTGTTTTTT. It translates to CASRSTSYTGELFF.

This clone showed up just a few times. The chain couples TRBV6-1 to TRBJ1-5; D unclear. Deletions cut 2 bases from V and 5 bases from J, with 10 bases between. Germline V gene data show CDR1 as MNHNS and CDR2 as SASEGT. There are 14 residues in the CDR3. The CDR3 sequence: CASSEFPRDQPQHF. In DNA, the CDR3 is TGTGCCAGCAGTGAATTCCCCCGGGATCAGCCCCAGCATTTT.

This clone turned up a few times. The chain has TRBV12-5 and TRBJ2-3, with D perhaps assigned TRBD1 or TRBD2 (5 bases each). Germline CDR1 reads LGHNT; CDR2 reads FRNRAP. CDR3 size: 14 residues. V lost 8 bases, J lost 3 bases, and 15 bases lay in between. CDR3 protein: CASCYGGWTDTQYF. The CDR3 nucleotides read TGTGCTAGTTGTTATGGGGGATGGACAGATACGCAGTATTTT.

The chain recombines TRBV18 with TRBJ2-6; D is uncertain. The CDR3 spans 14 residues. V was cut by 8 bases and J by 5 bases, with 13 bases left in between. Germline values: CDR1 KGHSH, CDR2 LQKENI. CDR3 residues: CASQPNGRANVLTF. The CDR3 DNA reads TGTGCCAGCCAACCCAACGGACGGGCCAACGTCCTGACTTTC.

This clone has a count of ten or more. This sample includes further DNA sequences coding for the same CDR3. The chain has TRBV5-4 and TRBJ2-7, with D possibly being TRBD2 (5 bases). The V end was cut by 4 bases, the J end by 2 bases, with 10 bases between. Germline assignment: CDR1 SGHNT and CDR2 YYREEE (reference sequence). CDR3 size: 13 residues. The CDR3 sequence is CASSKEAAYEQYF. The CDR3 DNA follows: TGTGCCAGCAGCAAGGAGGCAGCCTACGAGCAGTACTTC.

The genes are TRBV25-1 and TRBJ2-3, with a tentative D call TRBD2 (6 bases). V lost 7 bases to trimming and J lost 3 bases, with 8 bases between them. The CDR3 sequence is 12 residues long. Germline CDR1 reads MGHDK; CDR2 reads SYGVNS. CDR3: CASTAGTDTQYF. CDR3 nucleotides: TGTGCCAGCACAGCGGGTACAGATACGCAGTATTTT.

Of note for this clone: A much larger clone lies a single base off, so this may be a read error. The rearrangement links TRBV7-6 to TRBJ2-3; 10 bases fit TRBD2. CDR3 size: 16 residues. V trimming: 1 base; J trimming: 4 bases; junction bases outside the gene matches: 5. Germline V gene data show CDR1 as SGHVS and CDR2 as FNYEAQ. The CDR3 loop reads CASSLGPSGSADTQYF. CDR3 sequence (DNA): TGTGCCAGCAGCTTAGGTCCTAGCGGGAGTGCAGATACGCAGTATTTT.

The chain joins TRBV23-1 to TRBJ2-4, with TRBD2 as a possible D gene (6 bases). TRBV23-1 is an ORF for which the function is uncertain. V lost 1 base and J lost 0, with 7 bases in between. This CDR3 is built from 15 residues. CDR3 in amino acids: CASSQYGGAKNIQYF. CDR3 nucleotide sequence: TGCGCCAGCAGTCAATACGGGGGAGCCAAAAACATTCAGTACTTC.

J is TRBJ1-2 and V is TRBV28, with D hard to call. Germline V lookup: CDR1 MDHEN, CDR2 SYDVKM. Trimming took off 5 bases at V and 8 bases at J, with 18 bases between the two ends. CDR3 length equals 14 residues. Here the CDR3 reads CASSPGRTPSGYTF. The CDR3 DNA reads as TGTGCCAGCAGTCCGGGTCGGACCCCGTCGGGCTACACCTTC.

This clone has a single count. This chain connects TRBV29-1 to TRBJ2-7; either TRBD1 or TRBD2 may supply D (8 bases each). The CDR3 extends over 14 amino acids. The germline V gene encodes CDR1 SQVTM and CDR2 ANQGSEA. V was cut by 4 bases and J by 6 bases, with 19 bases left in between. The CDR3 nucleotides read TGCAGCGTTGCCGGGGGGGACAGGTTTGGCGAGCAGTACTTC. Amino acid sequence: CSVAGGDRFGEQYF.

V and J are TRBV20-1 and TRBJ1-2; D unclear. V dropped 6 bases and J dropped 6 bases, with 11 bases sitting between them. The CDR3 is 11 amino acids. Germline-derived CDR1 and CDR2 are DFQATT and SNEGSKA (reference sequence). The DNA of the CDR3 is TGCAGTGCCCTTCGTGGGGATGGCTACACCTTC. This translates into CSALRGDGYTF.

This sequence joins TRBV2 and TRBJ2-1, with D possibly being TRBD2 (6 bases). The V gene lost 4 bases and the J gene lost 10 bases, with 8 bases spanning the gap. This CDR3 contains 11 residues. Germline V lookup: CDR1 SNHLY, CDR2 FYNNEI. The CDR3, as DNA: TGTGCCAGCAGTGGACTAGGGGAGCAGTTCTTC. Translation: CASSGLGEQFF.

In its sample, this clone was seen once. CDR3 sequence: CASSLISANTEAFF. The CDR3, as DNA: TGTGCCAGCAGCTTAATTTCAGCGAACACTGAAGCTTTCTTT. This rearrangement joins TRBV7-3 to TRBJ1-1; D gene ambiguous. Trimming removed 1 base from V and 1 base from J, with 7 bases in between. This CDR3 contains 14 residues. Germline V gene sequence: CDR1 SGHTA, CDR2 FQGTGA.

The rearrangement links TRBV10-1 to TRBJ1-6; the D gene is possibly TRBD1 (5 bases). V was pared by 4 bases and J by 7 bases, with 11 bases between. This CDR3 comprises 14 residues. The V gene's germline CDR1 is WNHNN and CDR2 SYGVQD (reference sequence). The CDR3: CASSGGAWNSPLHF. The CDR3 region has the DNA TGCGCCAGCAGTGGAGGGGCCTGGAATTCACCCCTCCACTTT.

This clone showed up just a few times. The chain carries TRBV6-6 and TRBJ2-7; 10 nucleotides agree with TRBD1. The CDR3 consists of 15 residues. CDR1 and CDR2 from the germline V gene are MNHNY and SVGAGI (reference sequence). Germline trimming cut 5 bases from V and 6 bases from J; bases unmatched to any gene: 10. CDR3 in DNA: TGTGCCAGCAGTCCCCCGGGACAGGGGTCTCGCGAGCAGTACTTC. Translating gives CASSPPGQGSREQYF.

V usage is TRBV6-4 and J usage is TRBJ1-1, with TRBD1 as a possible D gene (5 bases). In germline, CDR1 is MRHNA, CDR2 SNTAGT. Trimming took off 0 bases at V and 5 bases at J, with 10 bases between the two ends. CDR3 length equals 14 residues. DNA for the CDR3: TGTGCCAGCAGTGACTCGTCTTGGGGGACTGAAGCTTTCTTT. Its translation: CASSDSSWGTEAFF.

The gene calls are TRBV28 and TRBJ2-3, with 8 bases aligning to TRBD2. This CDR3 spans 17 amino acids. The V segment lost 5 bases and the J segment 1 base; nucleotides outside the gene matches: 11. CDR1 and CDR2 (germline): MDHEN, SYDVKM. The DNA of the CDR3 is TGTGCCAGCAGTACCAACGTGGGACTAGGGGGCACAGATACGCAGTATTTT. It specifies CASSTNVGLGGTDTQYF.

This clone was seen repeatedly, ten times or more. The V call is TRBV6-5, the J call TRBJ2-3, with D unclear. Germline loops: CDR1 MNHEY, CDR2 SVGAGI. V shed 8 bases and J shed 5 bases, with 14 bases lying between them. There are 13 residues in the CDR3. DNA for the CDR3: TGTGCCAGCTCCGTCAGTTATAAAGATACGCAGTATTTT. Translation gives CASSVSYKDTQYF.

This sequence joins TRBV11-2 and TRBJ1-3, with a tentative D call TRBD1 (5 bases). Germline loops: CDR1 SGHAT, CDR2 FQNNGV. The CDR3 runs to 17 residues. The ends were cut back, 3 bases at V and 4 bases at J, with 19 bases in the middle. The CDR3 DNA reads TGTGCCAGCAGCTTCACCCACCAGGCAGGGTGGGGAAACACCATATATTTT. Its protein is CASSFTHQAGWGNTIYF.

A single count supports this clone. CDR3 region: CASSEAGGLETQYF. The CDR3, as DNA: TGTGCCAGCAGTGAGGCTGGAGGTTTGGAGACCCAGTACTTC. The V call is TRBV25-1, the J call TRBJ2-5, with D possibly being TRBD2 (5 bases). Between the trimmed V and J ends, which lost 3 bases and 5 bases, there was a span of 13 bases. This CDR3 comprises 14 residues. The germline V gene encodes CDR1 MGHDK and CDR2 SYGVNS.

This clone occurred a few times. The rearrangement links TRBV6-1 to TRBJ2-1, with D tentatively TRBD1 or TRBD2 (5 bases each). CDR1 MNHNS and CDR2 SASEGT come from the germline V gene. V dropped 7 bases and J dropped 10 bases, with 23 bases sitting between them. The CDR3 has 15 residues. The CDR3 DNA sequence: TGTGCCAGCACCTCACTTTCGGGACCATTCATAGAGCAGTTCTTC. Translated: CASTSLSGPFIEQFF.

This chain connects TRBV11-2 to TRBJ1-2, with 12 bases lining up with TRBD1. CDR1 is SGHAT, CDR2 FQNNGV, per germline. The V and J ends lost 3 bases and 3 bases, in that order; junction bases with no gene match: 5. The CDR3 has 16 amino acids. The CDR3 bases are TGTGCCAGCAGCTTTGGGACAGGGGGCGGCTACTATGGCTACACCTTC. The encoded protein is CASSFGTGGGYYGYTF.

This clone was counted only a few times. V and J are TRBV2 and TRBJ2-5; 8 bases are shared with TRBD1. This CDR3 has 14 amino acids. V gave up 8 bases and J gave up 5 bases; unmatched junction bases: 10. CDR1 is SNHLY, CDR2 FYNNEI, per germline. CDR3 DNA: TGTGCCAGCGGCCGGACAGGGAGTGGGGAGACCCAGTACTTC. The encoded protein is CASGRTGSGETQYF.

V usage is TRBV30 and J usage is TRBJ2-7, with TRBD1 identical over 9 bases. V lost 1 base, J lost 1 base, and 5 bases stayed unmatched. CDR1 and CDR2 (germline): GTSNPN, SVGIG (reference sequence). The CDR3 spans 15 residues. The chain's CDR3 is CAWSDPGQGSYEQYF. The CDR3 DNA reads TGTGCCTGGAGTGACCCTGGACAGGGGTCCTACGAGCAGTACTTC.

This rearrangement joins TRBV23-1 to TRBJ2-7, with 7 bases that match TRBD1. TRBV23-1 is placed among ORFs of uncertain function. The J segment lost 2 bases and the V segment lost 4 bases, leaving 5 bases of the junction unmatched. The length of the CDR3 is 14 residues. For the CDR3, the DNA is TGCGCCAGCAGTCGCCACAGGGGAACCTACGAGCAGTACTTC. The encoded protein is CASSRHRGTYEQYF.

On this clone itself: Only one base separates this from a far larger clonotype, so it likely reflects a read error. The same CDR3 can be traced to other DNA sequences in this sample. The chain has TRBV6-5 and TRBJ2-2, with D perhaps TRBD1 or TRBD2 (5 bases each). The germline V gene has CDR1 MNHEY and CDR2 SVGAGI. The CDR3 runs 13 residues. The DNA of the CDR3 is TGTGCCAGCAGTTACCAGGACACCGGGGAGCTATTTTTT. This encodes CASSYQDTGELFF.

The chain is built from TRBV19 and TRBJ1-2; tentative D call: TRBD1 (5 bases). V lost 3 bases, J lost 2 bases, and 16 bases lay in between. The CDR3 length is 16 residues. Germline V gene data show CDR1 as LNHDA and CDR2 as SQIVND (reference sequence). The CDR3 reads CASSISGTPGNYGYTF. The CDR3 nucleotides are TGTGCCAGTAGTATTTCCGGGACTCCCGGAAACTATGGCTACACCTTC.